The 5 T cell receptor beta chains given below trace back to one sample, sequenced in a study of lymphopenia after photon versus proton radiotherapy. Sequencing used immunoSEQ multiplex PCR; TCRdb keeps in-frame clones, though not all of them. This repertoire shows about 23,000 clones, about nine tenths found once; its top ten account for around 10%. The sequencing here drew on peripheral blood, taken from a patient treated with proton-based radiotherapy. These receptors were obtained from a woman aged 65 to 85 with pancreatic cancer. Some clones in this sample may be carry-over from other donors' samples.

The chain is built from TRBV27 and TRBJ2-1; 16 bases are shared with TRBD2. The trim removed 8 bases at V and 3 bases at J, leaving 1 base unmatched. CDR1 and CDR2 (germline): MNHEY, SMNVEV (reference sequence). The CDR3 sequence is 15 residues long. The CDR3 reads CASGTSGRDYNEQFF. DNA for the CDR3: TGTGCCAGCGGGACTAGCGGGAGGGACTACAATGAGCAGTTCTTC.

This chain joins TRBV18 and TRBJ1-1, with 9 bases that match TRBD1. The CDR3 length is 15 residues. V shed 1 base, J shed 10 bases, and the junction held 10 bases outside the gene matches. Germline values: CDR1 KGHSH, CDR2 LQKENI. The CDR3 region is CASSPRAQGAPGAFF. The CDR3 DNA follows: TGTGCCAGCTCACCACGAGCACAGGGGGCGCCCGGAGCTTTCTTT. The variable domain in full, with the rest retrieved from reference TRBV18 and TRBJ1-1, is NAGVMQNPRHLVRRRGQEARLRCSPMKGHSHVYWYRQLPEEGLKFMVYLQKENIIDESGMPKERFSAEFPKEGPSILRIQQVVRGDSAAYFCASSPRAQGAPGAFFGQGTRLTVV.

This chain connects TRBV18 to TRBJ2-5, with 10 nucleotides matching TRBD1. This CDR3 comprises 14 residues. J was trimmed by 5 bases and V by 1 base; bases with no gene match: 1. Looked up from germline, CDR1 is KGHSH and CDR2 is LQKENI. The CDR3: CASSPRQGAETQYF. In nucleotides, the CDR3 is TGTGCCAGCTCACCACGACAGGGGGCCGAGACCCAGTACTTC. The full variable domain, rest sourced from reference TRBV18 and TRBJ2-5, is NAGVMQNPRHLVRRRGQEARLRCSPMKGHSHVYWYRQLPEEGLKFMVYLQKENIIDESGMPKERFSAEFPKEGPSILRIQQVVRGDSAAYFCASSPRQGAETQYFGPGTRLLVL.

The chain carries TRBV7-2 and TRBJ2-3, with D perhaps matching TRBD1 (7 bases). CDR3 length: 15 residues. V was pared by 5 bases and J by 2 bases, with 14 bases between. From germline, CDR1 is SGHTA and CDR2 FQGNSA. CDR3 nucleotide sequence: TGTGCCAGCAGCCCGGCGGGACAGTACACAGATACGCAGTATTTT. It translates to CASSPAGQYTDTQYF.

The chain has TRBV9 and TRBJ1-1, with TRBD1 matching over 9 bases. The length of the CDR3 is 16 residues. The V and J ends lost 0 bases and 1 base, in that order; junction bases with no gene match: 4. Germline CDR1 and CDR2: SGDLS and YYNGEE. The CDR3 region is CASSVDPDRGNTEAFF. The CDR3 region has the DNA TGTGCCAGCAGCGTAGACCCGGACAGGGGGAACACTGAAGCTTTCTTT. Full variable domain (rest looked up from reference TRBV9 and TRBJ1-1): DSGVTQTPKHLITATGQRVTLRCSPRSGDLSVYWYQQSLDQGLQFLIQYYNGEERAKGNILERFSAQQFPDLHSELNLSSLELGDSALYFCASSVDPDRGNTEAFFGQGTRLTVV.